The subject of this entry is one T cell receptor beta chain. This clone's antigen is unknown. Base qualities are missing; no much larger clone stands one base away. Patients with autoimmune disease history or receiving systemic immunosuppression were excluded from the trial. Peripheral blood for TCR sequencing was drawn from every dose cohort at baseline, at cycle 4 day 1 and at cycle 7 day 1. The samples were drawn from a first-in-human, open-label, multicenter phase I dose-escalation trial of ivuxolimab. Adults with locally advanced or metastatic melanoma, renal cell carcinoma, hepatocellular carcinoma or head and neck squamous cell carcinoma were enrolled in the trial. Before TCR sequencing, CD4+ and CD8+ T cells were separately sorted from peripheral blood. This sample is part of a study of OX40 agonist ivuxolimab in advanced cancers. For the study in its entirety: Ivuxolimab was an agonistic, fully human IgG2 monoclonal antibody directed against OX40 (CD134), a costimulatory receptor. Intravenous ivuxolimab was administered to patients every 2 weeks at six dose levels: 0.01, 0.1, 0.3, 1.5, 3 and 10 mg/kg. Among the 50 to 55 dose-escalation patients, some 20 had hepatocellular carcinoma, 15 or so melanoma, 9 renal cell carcinoma and 9 head and neck cancer. In the dose-escalation cohort, 65% to 90% of patients were male, and the mean age was approximately 55 years, with a range of about 23 to 85. Patients were allowed to have had prior anti-PD-1, anti-PD-L1 or anti-CTLA-4 therapy, and 40% to 45% of the dose-escalation patients had been treated with checkpoint inhibitors. Partial responses were achieved by three dose-escalation patients, of whom one had hepatocellular carcinoma and two had cutaneous melanoma. The point of sequencing TCRbeta in the periphery was to test whether ivuxolimab changed TCR sequence diversity and drove clonal T-cell expansion. The paper covers the monotherapy dose-escalation part of the phase I ivuxolimab trial, which included N of about 56 patients. The research as a whole found: In partial responders in the 0.1-3.0 mg/kg groups, normalized peripheral clonal expansion was found to be among the lowest, especially among CD8+ T cells. The antigen specificity of the clonally expanded peripheral T cells was not determined. After ivuxolimab, more expanded clones were found on average in CD8+ T cells than in CD4+ T cells. At doses of 0.1 to 3.0 mg/kg, clonal expansion of both CD4+ and CD8+ T cells in blood was seen between baseline and week 6. Low levels of normalized T-cell clonal expansion were also seen in some patients who did not respond.

Genomic DNA was isolated from the sorted cells so that the TCRbeta CDR3 region could be sequenced. The immunoSEQ Assay was used to sequence the TCRbeta CDR3 regions. Drawn from immuneACCESS, this table holds only the in-frame rearrangements with V and J called that TCRdb kept. Clones are partly lost; checked studies trace under half to an unresolved V gene and leave the rest unexplained. The sample profile shows tens of thousands of clones; approximately 92% of them were found once. The ten largest clones capture 8.5% to 9% of the sample. The sample consisted of CD4+ or CD8+ T cells sorted from blood, taken in a trial of the OX40 agonist ivuxolimab. The source is an adult with an advanced solid tumor such as melanoma, head and neck, liver or kidney cancer.

The CDR3 region: CASSLVREAGSNYGYTF. The nucleotide sequence is TGTGCCAGCAGCTTAGTCCGGGAGGCAGGGAGCAACTATGGCTACACCTTC. The chain joins TRBV7-6 to TRBJ1-2, with a tentative D gene TRBD1 over 5 matching bases. For CDR1 and CDR2, the germline V gene lists SGHVS and FNYEAQ. V is cut by 1 base and J by 2 bases, and the space between the germline ends is 17 bases. The CDR3 numbers 17 residues from cysteine through phenylalanine. The read is trimmed to its CDR3 DNA, 51 bases read in frame from base 1.